This TCR beta chain was retrieved from a study of blood T cell repertoires in COVID-19. As for the study in general: PBMCs, B-cell-depleted T cells, or T cells provided the cDNA or gDNA that made up the material.

This CDR3 has 16 residues. V dropped 4 bases and J dropped 2 bases, with 15 bases sitting between them. Germline CDR1 is MNHNS and CDR2 is SASEGT. Original handling: Amplification of reference gene primers was used by the study to estimate nucleated cell counts. TCRdb's copy holds only in-frame clones and misses some; the assay was immunoSEQ multiplex PCR. The V and J calls and clone size are taken from that table; D and trimming were inferred from the DNA. The sample includes about 490,000 clones, 80% to 90% seen only once; the top ten take approximately 2.9%. The sequenced sample was peripheral blood. The origin of this receptor is a human donor in a cohort sampled during active COVID-19. This chain joins TRBV6-1 and TRBJ1-5; D is undetermined. The CDR3 bases are TGTGCCAGCAGTGTATCTGGGTCCGGAGGCAATCAGCCCCAGCATTTT. This codes for CASSVSGSGGNQPQHF.